Listed below are T cell receptor beta chains from one sample, sequenced in a study of cytomegalovirus exposure and HLA in healthy donors. TCRdb's table, derived via immunoSEQ multiplex PCR, lists solely in-frame clones and lacks some. This table holds about 360,000 clones, about nine tenths found once. What was sequenced was PBMCs. These TCRs come from a young woman in good health and CMV-seronegative. The CDR3 runs from the conserved cysteine through the conserved F or W. The order of the fields is CDR3 protein, CDR3 DNA, clone size, J gene, V gene, D gene. D genes are given only for firm matches. The listing skips clone size in some rows; elsewhere it reads once, few, many or a size class.

CDR3aa: CASSFDRDYGYTF; CDR3nt: TGTGCCAGCAGTTTCGACAGGGACTATGGCTACACCTTC; abundance: NA; j_gene: TRBJ1-2; v_gene: TRBV6-6; d_gene: TRBD1
CDR3aa: CASSQFKGQGYEKLFF; CDR3nt: TGCGCCAGCAGCCAGTTTAAGGGACAGGGTTATGAAAAACTGTTTTTT; abundance: NA; j_gene: TRBJ1-4; v_gene: TRBV4-1; d_gene: TRBD1
CDR3aa: CASSLGYTSSYEQYF; CDR3nt: TGTGCCAGCAGCTTAGGATATACTAGCTCCTACGAGCAGTACTTC; abundance: NA; j_gene: TRBJ2-7; v_gene: TRBV11-2; d_gene: NA
CDR3aa: CAWSVQGGKQYF; CDR3nt: TGTGCCTGGAGTGTACAGGGTGGAAAGCAGTACTTC; abundance: NA; j_gene: TRBJ2-7; v_gene: TRBV30; d_gene: NA
CDR3aa: CSVSYSGNTIYF; CDR3nt: TGCAGCGTTTCCTACTCTGGAAACACCATATATTTT; abundance: NA; j_gene: TRBJ1-3; v_gene: TRBV29-1; d_gene: NA
CDR3aa: CASSDGESGANVLTF; CDR3nt: TGTGCCAGCAGTGATGGGGAGTCTGGGGCCAACGTCCTGACTTTC; abundance: NA; j_gene: TRBJ2-6; v_gene: TRBV6-1; d_gene: NA
CDR3aa: CASSPGQGRWYEQYF; CDR3nt: TGTGCCAGCAGCCCAGGACAGGGAAGGTGGTACGAGCAGTACTTC; abundance: NA; j_gene: TRBJ2-7; v_gene: TRBV6-5; d_gene: TRBD1
CDR3aa: CAWSGTSGHITDTQYF; CDR3nt: TGTGCCTGGAGCGGAACATCGGGACATATCACAGATACGCAGTATTTT; abundance: NA; j_gene: TRBJ2-3; v_gene: TRBV30; d_gene: NA
CDR3aa: CASSQQGKYEQYF; CDR3nt: TGTGCCAGCAGTCAGCAGGGGAAATACGAGCAGTACTTC; abundance: NA; j_gene: TRBJ2-7; v_gene: TRBV27; d_gene: NA
CDR3aa: CASSLVHLNTEAFF; CDR3nt: TGTGCCAGCAGCTTGGTTCACCTAAACACTGAAGCTTTCTTT; abundance: NA; j_gene: TRBJ1-1; v_gene: TRBV5-6; d_gene: NA
CDR3aa: CASSLGQNFYGYTF; CDR3nt: TGTGCCAGCAGCCTCGGACAGAATTTCTATGGCTACACCTTC; abundance: NA; j_gene: TRBJ1-2; v_gene: TRBV5-4; d_gene: NA
CDR3aa: CASSGRVNEKLFF; CDR3nt: TGTGCCAGCAGTGGCAGGGTTAATGAAAAACTGTTTTTT; abundance: NA; j_gene: TRBJ1-4; v_gene: TRBV25-1; d_gene: NA
CDR3aa: CSVVGTAPTGELFF; CDR3nt: TGCAGCGTAGTAGGGACTGCCCCCACCGGGGAGCTGTTTTTT; abundance: NA; j_gene: TRBJ2-2; v_gene: TRBV29-1; d_gene: NA
CDR3aa: CASSLGRVYEQYF; CDR3nt: TGTGCCAGCAGTTTAGGCAGGGTCTACGAGCAGTACTTC; abundance: NA; j_gene: TRBJ2-7; v_gene: TRBV27; d_gene: NA
CDR3aa: CATSNWGTTYEQYF; CDR3nt: TGTGCCACCAGCAATTGGGGGACTACCTACGAGCAGTACTTC; abundance: NA; j_gene: TRBJ2-7; v_gene: TRBV15; d_gene: TRBD2
CDR3aa: CAISGTGENEQYF; CDR3nt: TGTGCCATCAGCGGGACAGGGGAAAACGAGCAGTACTTC; abundance: NA; j_gene: TRBJ2-7; v_gene: TRBV10-3; d_gene: TRBD1
CDR3aa: CAWSGQVINQPQHF; CDR3nt: TGTGCCTGGAGTGGTCAGGTAATCAATCAGCCCCAGCATTTT; abundance: NA; j_gene: TRBJ1-5; v_gene: TRBV30; d_gene: NA
CDR3aa: CASSSTEDEQYF; CDR3nt: TGTGCCAGCAGCTCCACTGAAGACGAGCAGTACTTC; abundance: few; j_gene: TRBJ2-7; v_gene: TRBV5-4; d_gene: NA
CDR3aa: CASSWREGLSPYNEQFF; CDR3nt: TGTGCCAGCAGTTGGCGGGAGGGCCTCTCCCCCTACAATGAGCAGTTCTTC; abundance: NA; j_gene: TRBJ2-1; v_gene: TRBV25-1; d_gene: TRBD2
CDR3aa: CASSLIPSDTQYF; CDR3nt: TGCGCCAGCAGCTTGATCCCCTCGGATACGCAGTATTTT; abundance: NA; j_gene: TRBJ2-3; v_gene: TRBV5-1; d_gene: NA
CDR3aa: CASSQRLAGSYNEQFF; CDR3nt: TGTGCCAGCAGCCAAAGACTAGCGGGGTCGTACAATGAGCAGTTCTTC; abundance: NA; j_gene: TRBJ2-1; v_gene: TRBV28; d_gene: TRBD2
CDR3aa: CASSQGARGGLTYEQYF; CDR3nt: TGCGCCAGCAGCCAAGGCGCTCGGGGGGGCCTCACCTACGAGCAGTACTTC; abundance: NA; j_gene: TRBJ2-7; v_gene: TRBV4-1; d_gene: TRBD2
CDR3aa: CASKLRDTSNYGYTF; CDR3nt: TGTGCCAGTAAACTCCGGGACACCTCTAACTATGGCTACACCTTC; abundance: NA; j_gene: TRBJ1-2; v_gene: TRBV27; d_gene: NA
CDR3aa: CASRLAGADTQYF; CDR3nt: TGTGCCAGCAGGCTAGCGGGGGCGGATACGCAGTATTTT; abundance: NA; j_gene: TRBJ2-3; v_gene: TRBV28; d_gene: TRBD2
CDR3aa: CASSITPTGHGYTF; CDR3nt: TGTGCCAGCAGTATCACCCCGACAGGGCACGGCTACACCTTC; abundance: few; j_gene: TRBJ1-2; v_gene: TRBV27; d_gene: TRBD1
CDR3aa: CASSGNRARTGELFF; CDR3nt: TGCGCCAGCAGCGGCAACAGGGCGAGGACCGGGGAGCTGTTTTTT; abundance: NA; j_gene: TRBJ2-2; v_gene: TRBV5-1; d_gene: NA
CDR3aa: CASSQVSGSYEQYF; CDR3nt: TGTGCCAGCAGCCAAGTAAGCGGCTCCTACGAGCAGTACTTC; abundance: NA; j_gene: TRBJ2-7; v_gene: TRBV14; d_gene: NA
CDR3aa: CASSPRTEAFF; CDR3nt: TGTGCCAGCAGCCCCCGCACTGAAGCTTTCTTT; abundance: NA; j_gene: TRBJ1-1; v_gene: TRBV6-6; d_gene: NA
CDR3aa: CASSYGASTGELFF; CDR3nt: TGTGCCAGCAGCTACGGTGCGAGCACCGGGGAGCTGTTTTTT; abundance: NA; j_gene: TRBJ2-2; v_gene: TRBV7-2; d_gene: NA
CDR3aa: CASSSEGTGLNYEQYF; CDR3nt: TGTGCCAGCAGTTCTGAAGGGACAGGTCTCAACTACGAGCAGTACTTC; abundance: NA; j_gene: TRBJ2-7; v_gene: TRBV28; d_gene: TRBD1
CDR3aa: CASSAEAVATDTQYF; CDR3nt: TGTGCCAGCAGCGCGGAGGCGGTTGCCACAGATACGCAGTATTTT; abundance: NA; j_gene: TRBJ2-3; v_gene: TRBV2; d_gene: NA
CDR3aa: CASRPRRGQGALYYGYTF; CDR3nt: TGTGCCAGTAGACCCCGGCGCGGACAGGGGGCTCTCTACTATGGCTACACCTTC; abundance: NA; j_gene: TRBJ1-2; v_gene: TRBV27; d_gene: TRBD1
CDR3aa: CASSLVNEKLFF; CDR3nt: TGTGCCAGCAGCTTAGTAAACGAGAAACTGTTTTTT; abundance: NA; j_gene: TRBJ1-4; v_gene: TRBV7-9; d_gene: NA
CDR3aa: CASSFSSGSYYGYTF; CDR3nt: TGTGCCAGCAGTTTTTCCTCGGGGTCTTACTATGGCTACACCTTC; abundance: NA; j_gene: TRBJ1-2; v_gene: TRBV28; d_gene: NA
CDR3aa: CASSLVQSRDNPYEQYF; CDR3nt: TGTGCCAGCAGCTTAGTTCAGTCGAGGGACAACCCCTACGAGCAGTACTTC; abundance: NA; j_gene: TRBJ2-7; v_gene: TRBV7-9; d_gene: NA
CDR3aa: CASNWGVRTTEAFF; CDR3nt: TGTGCCAGCAACTGGGGGGTGAGAACCACTGAAGCTTTCTTT; abundance: NA; j_gene: TRBJ1-1; v_gene: TRBV7-9; d_gene: NA
CDR3aa: CASSYYRDTQETQYF; CDR3nt: TGTGCCAGCAGTTACTATCGGGACACGCAAGAGACCCAGTACTTC; abundance: once; j_gene: TRBJ2-5; v_gene: TRBV6-5; d_gene: NA